The 11 T cell receptor beta chains below were found in one sample sequenced in a study of blood T cell repertoires in COVID-19. Only in-frame clones appear in the TCRdb table, and some are missing; sequencing was by immunoSEQ multiplex PCR. This repertoire shows around 380,000 clones, approximately 80% found once; its top ten account for approximately 1%. The specimen sequenced was peripheral blood. These receptors came from a human donor with acute or convalescent COVID-19. The donor label of this sample is uncertain.

The chain carries TRBV6-5 and TRBJ1-2; possible D gene TRBD1, 6 bases. Germline assignment: CDR1 MNHEY and CDR2 SVGAGI. V shed 8 bases and J shed 4 bases, with 20 bases lying between them. CDR3 size: 15 residues. The CDR3 here is CASQPGHRGIYGYTF. CDR3 coding DNA: TGTGCCAGCCAACCGGGACACCGAGGTATCTATGGCTACACCTTC.

The rearrangement links TRBV2 to TRBJ2-5, with TRBD2 matching over 9 bases. Germline values: CDR1 SNHLY, CDR2 FYNNEI. V shed 2 bases and J 5 bases; nucleotides not matched to a gene: 12. The CDR3 contains 17 residues. CDR3: CASSELTSGGLLETQYF. The CDR3 coding sequence is TGTGCCAGCAGTGAACTTACGAGCGGGGGGCTGCTGGAGACCCAGTACTTC.

The rearrangement joins TRBV5-1 to TRBJ2-1; tentative D call: TRBD2 (5 bases). CDR3 length equals 17 residues. CDR1 SGHRS and CDR2 YFSETQ come from the germline V gene. The germline V and J ends were trimmed by 0 bases and 0 bases, with 13 bases remaining between them. CDR3 in DNA: TGCGCCAGCAGCTTGGAAGGTAGCGTCAGCTCCTACAATGAGCAGTTCTTC. Protein sequence: CASSLEGSVSSYNEQFF.

The chain combines TRBV2 with TRBJ2-5; tentatively, D is TRBD2 (5 bases). CDR3 size: 11 residues. Germline V gene data show CDR1 as SNHLY and CDR2 as FYNNEI. Trimming removed 7 bases at V and 9 bases at J, with 12 bases between. The CDR3 is CASTPRGSQYF. The CDR3 nucleotides are TGTGCCAGCACACCCCGAGGGTCCCAGTACTTC.

The sample holds a few counts of this clone. The V call is TRBV19, the J call TRBJ1-5; a weak D match, TRBD1 (5 bases). From germline, CDR1 is LNHDA and CDR2 SQIVND (reference sequence). Trimming cost V 4 bases and J 1 base, with 11 bases left between them. The CDR3 sequence is 15 residues long. This CDR3 reads CASSTYRQSNQPQHF. CDR3 sequence (DNA): TGTGCCAGTAGTACCTATAGACAGAGCAATCAGCCCCAGCATTTT.

The rearrangement uses TRBV19 and TRBJ1-2; 7 positions match TRBD1. This CDR3 comprises 14 residues. CDR1 is LNHDA, CDR2 SQIVND, per germline (reference sequence). After removal of 6 bases from V and 5 bases from J, the junction contained 9 bases not matched to a gene. This CDR3 reads CASRGADRVYGYTF. The CDR3 bases are TGTGCCAGTAGGGGAGCTGACAGGGTGTATGGCTACACCTTC.

The rearrangement links TRBV6-5 to TRBJ1-2; D is perhaps TRBD1 (5 bases). The CDR3 is 12 amino acids. Germline lookup yields CDR1 MNHEY and CDR2 SVGAGI. Deletions cut 6 bases from V and 5 bases from J, with 10 bases between. CDR3 residues: CASRGGIYGYTF. The CDR3 DNA reads as TGTGCCAGCAGGGGGGGAATTTATGGCTACACCTTC.

This sequence joins TRBV19 and TRBJ1-3; maybe TRBD1 (6 bases). CDR1 LNHDA and CDR2 SQIVND come from the germline V gene (reference sequence). V was shortened by 8 bases and J by 0 bases, with 14 bases between the two germline ends. This CDR3 spans 15 amino acids. The CDR3 DNA follows: TGTGCCAGTTTCGACAGGAGCAGCTCTGGAAACACCATATATTTT. Protein: CASFDRSSSGNTIYF.

This chain connects TRBV27 to TRBJ1-2; TRBD1 matches at 8 bases. Germline V CDR1 and CDR2: MNHEY, SMNVEV (reference sequence). Trimming at V came to 5 bases and at J to 1 base, leaving 6 bases not matched to a gene. This CDR3 contains 15 residues. The CDR3 loop is CASSLAGGNNYGYTF. DNA for the CDR3: TGTGCCAGCAGTCTTGCAGGGGGCAATAACTATGGCTACACCTTC.

This clone was counted once. The rearrangement uses TRBV19 and TRBJ1-1, with 7 positions matching TRBD1. Looked up from germline, CDR1 is LNHDA and CDR2 is SQIVND (reference sequence). The CDR3 is 15 residues long. The V gene end was trimmed by 5 bases and the J gene end by 0 bases; junction bases not matched to a gene: 6. CDR3 coding DNA: TGTGCCAGTAGTTTCATGACAGGGATGAACACTGAAGCTTTCTTT. It is translated as CASSFMTGMNTEAFF.

The chain recombines TRBV5-6 with TRBJ1-2; TRBD1 matches 7 bases. The CDR3 runs 18 residues. Per the germline V gene, CDR1 is SGHDT and CDR2 is YYEEEE. J lost 0 bases, V lost 6 bases, and 17 bases had no gene match. CDR3 nucleotides: TGTGCCAGCAACAAAAGGGGTTCCCGGGACAGCACTAACTATGGCTACACCTTC. Translated, it gives CASNKRGSRDSTNYGYTF.